These 7 T cell receptor beta chains were all obtained from the same sample, sequenced in a study of blood T cell repertoires in COVID-19. TCRdb keeps only in-frame clones here, not all; method: immunoSEQ multiplex PCR. The table lists about 520,000 clones, roughly 88% of them singletons. The sample consisted of peripheral blood. Receptors were obtained from a human donor in a cohort sampled during active COVID-19.

This clone has a single count. This sequence joins TRBV19 and TRBJ1-1; perhaps TRBD1 as D (5 bases). From germline, CDR1 is LNHDA and CDR2 SQIVND (reference sequence). The CDR3 has 12 residues. V gave up 8 bases and J gave up 6 bases, with 13 bases separating them. As DNA, the CDR3 is TGTGCCAGTGGAAAGACAGTCTCTGAAGCTTTCTTT. This gives the protein CASGKTVSEAFF.

This clone was seen a handful of times. V and J are TRBV25-1 and TRBJ2-1; D perhaps matches TRBD1 (6 bases). V was pared by 4 bases and J by 5 bases, with 15 bases between. Looked up from germline, CDR1 is MGHDK and CDR2 is SYGVNS. The CDR3 runs 15 residues. As DNA, the CDR3 is TGTGCCAGCAGTGGCGACAGGTCTATTAACAATGAGCAGTTCTTC. It is translated as CASSGDRSINNEQFF.

The V call is TRBV12-5, the J call TRBJ2-2; D ambiguous. Trimming shortened V by 7 bases and J by 2 bases, and 5 bases separated the two germline ends. CDR3 size: 12 residues. The germline V gene has CDR1 LGHNT and CDR2 FRNRAP. CDR3 bases: TGTGCTAGTGCTCCCAACACCGGGGAGCTGTTTTTT. Translated, it gives CASAPNTGELFF.

This clone was seen once. The V gene is TRBV5-1, the J gene TRBJ2-1, with 11 bases fitting TRBD2. The CDR3 is made up of 17 amino acids. V shed 0 bases and J 5 bases; nucleotides not matched to a gene: 7. Germline values: CDR1 SGHRS, CDR2 YFSETQ. The CDR3 region has the DNA TGCGCCAGCAGCTTGGGTCTAGCGGGAGGCGTTAACAATGAGCAGTTCTTC. This translates into CASSLGLAGGVNNEQFF.

The chain combines TRBV3-1 (or the pseudogene TRBV3-2) with TRBJ1-2, with a tentative D call TRBD1 (5 bases). The CDR3 spans 13 residues. Germline CDR1 reads LGHDT; CDR2 reads YNNKEL (reference sequence). Trimming cost V 1 base and J 8 bases, with 11 bases left between them. The CDR3 spells CASSQGGAEGYTF. CDR3 sequence (DNA): TGTGCCAGCAGCCAAGGTGGGGCTGAGGGCTACACCTTC.

Here the CDR3 DNA reads TGTGCCAGCAGCCGAGGGAGAGACAGGGTGGGCTACAATGAGCAGTTCTTC. Its protein is CASSRGRDRVGYNEQFF. V and J are TRBV3-1 (or the pseudogene TRBV3-2) and TRBJ2-1; 7 bases fit TRBD1. V trimming: 4 bases; J trimming: 3 bases; junction bases outside the gene matches: 12. CDR3 length equals 17 residues. The germline gives CDR1 LGHDT, CDR2 YNNKEL (reference sequence).

A single count supports this clone. The V gene is TRBV7-2, the J gene TRBJ2-3, with D perhaps TRBD1 (5 bases). Trimming shortened V by 6 bases and J by 0 bases, and 10 bases separated the two germline ends. CDR3 length equals 14 residues. CDR1 is SGHTA and CDR2 is FQGNSA in the germline V gene. Here the CDR3 reads CASRGPVSTDTQYF. CDR3 in DNA: TGTGCCAGCAGGGGGCCTGTAAGCACAGATACGCAGTATTTT.